Presented here are 32 T cell receptor beta chains from one specimen sequenced in a study of beta chain features in type 1 diabetes. cDNA synthesis used the whole RNA isolate, giving expressed TCRB sequences. Generated by immunoSEQ multiplex PCR, the TCRdb table keeps only in-frame clones and is missing some. The sample holds about 140,000 clones, approximately 10% seen once. Input material: central memory CD4+ T cells from blood. These receptors were taken from a woman aged 40 to 49 in good health.

This clone was seen only a few times. The V and J genes are TRBV11-2 and TRBJ2-7; D not certain. Trimming removed 1 base from V and 1 base from J, with 8 bases in between. This CDR3 region has 14 residues. Germline CDR1 reads SGHAT; CDR2 reads FQNNGV. The chain's CDR3 is CASSLGPSSYEQYF. In DNA form, the CDR3 reads TGTGCCAGCAGCTTAGGGCCCAGTTCCTACGAGCAGTACTTC. Complete variable domain (other parts from reference TRBV11-2 and TRBJ2-7): EAGVAQSPRYKIIEKRQSVAFWCNPISGHATLYWYQQILGQGPKLLIQFQNNGVVDDSQLPKDRFSAERLKGVDSTLKIQPAKLEDSAVYLCASSLGPSSYEQYFGPGTRLTVT.

This clone was seen only a few times. The rearrangement joins TRBV7-8 to TRBJ1-5, with 7 bases identical to TRBD1. The CDR3 is 15 amino acids. Germline values: CDR1 SGHVS, CDR2 FQNEAQ. Losses at the gene ends were 5 bases for V and 2 bases for J; bases not matched to a gene: 6. The CDR3 spells CASSQRDRGNQPQHF. CDR3 DNA: TGTGCCAGCAGCCAACGAGACAGGGGCAATCAGCCCCAGCATTTT. Combining the CDR3 with reference TRBV7-8 and TRBJ1-5 gives the whole variable domain GAGVSQSPRYKVAKRGQDVALRCDPISGHVSLFWYQQALGQGPEFLTYFQNEAQLDKSGLPSDRFFAERPEGSVSTLKIQRTQQEDSAVYLCASSQRDRGNQPQHFGDGTRLSIL.

J is TRBJ1-5 and V is TRBV5-6; 10 bases map to TRBD1. This CDR3 comprises 15 residues. Unmatched junction bases numbered 6, after V lost 3 bases and J lost 6 bases. Germline V CDR1 and CDR2: SGHDT, YYEEEE. The CDR3 is CASSSGTGAGQPQHF. CDR3 coding DNA: TGTGCCAGCAGCTCCGGGACAGGGGCCGGTCAGCCCCAGCATTTT.

This clone was recorded at least ten times. The V gene is TRBV23-1, the J gene TRBJ2-7; the match to TRBD1 covers 9 bases. TRBV23-1 is assigned to the ORF class and has an uncertain function. The CDR3 loop spans 14 amino acids. V shed 8 bases, J shed 3 bases, and the junction held 8 bases outside the gene matches. CDR3 amino acids: CASCWDRDDYEQYF. CDR3 in DNA: TGCGCCAGCTGTTGGGACAGGGACGACTACGAGCAGTACTTC.

This chain uses TRBV9 with TRBJ2-5; TRBD2 matches at 8 bases. The CDR3 is 14 residues long. Germline CDR1 SGDLS, CDR2 YYNGEE. Unmatched junction bases numbered 6, after V lost 3 bases and J lost 5 bases. The DNA for the CDR3 is TGTGCCAGCAGCGACGGGGGGGGTTTTGAGACCCAGTACTTC. Encoded protein: CASSDGGGFETQYF.

This chain links TRBV29-1 with TRBJ2-7; TRBD2 might be the D (5 bases). V lost 6 bases, J lost 1 base, and 10 bases lay in between. Germline V gives CDR1 SQVTM, CDR2 ANQGSEA. The CDR3 covers 12 residues. CDR3 amino acids: CSVLGRSYEQYF. The CDR3 nucleotides read TGCAGCGTCTTAGGGAGATCCTACGAGCAGTACTTC.

The sample holds a few counts of this clone. For the CDR3, the DNA is TGTGCCAGCAGCAGGATTCCGGGACAGATAAACTATGGCTACACCTTC. Amino acids: CASSRIPGQINYGYTF. J is TRBJ1-2 and V is TRBV11-2, with TRBD1 matching over 7 bases. This CDR3 has 16 amino acids. Trimming removed 5 bases from V and 2 bases from J; junction bases left unmatched: 11. Germline CDR1 reads SGHAT; CDR2 reads FQNNGV.

The V call is TRBV2, the J call TRBJ2-5; weak D call: TRBD2 (6 bases). The germline CDR1 and CDR2 sequences are SNHLY and FYNNEI. The CDR3 has 14 residues. Between the trimmed V and J ends, which lost 4 bases and 1 base, there was a span of 10 bases. Here the CDR3 reads CASSVEGPQETQYF. In nucleotides, the CDR3 is TGTGCCAGCAGTGTGGAGGGACCCCAAGAGACCCAGTACTTC.

This clone was seen more than once but under ten times. The chain links TRBV12-2 to TRBJ1-6; the D call of TRBD1 is as the table states it, not checked on the DNA. TRBV12-2 is termed a pseudogene. The CDR3 runs 18 residues. CDR3 protein: CASRRDSLRSSYNSPLHF. CDR3 DNA sequence: TGTGCAAGTCGCCGGGACAGTTTGAGGAGCTCCTATAATTCACCCCTCCACTTT.

The chain recombines TRBV25-1 with TRBJ1-3, with D maybe TRBD1 (6 bases). CDR3 length equals 15 residues. V dropped 3 bases and J dropped 2 bases, with 11 bases sitting between them. Germline values: CDR1 MGHDK, CDR2 SYGVNS. Here the CDR3 DNA reads TGTGCCAGCAGTGATCCACAGGGTGCTGGAAACACCATATATTTT. Protein product: CASSDPQGAGNTIYF.

This clone was counted between two and nine times. This rearrangement joins TRBV14 to TRBJ2-3; D possibly corresponds to TRBD1 (6 bases). The CDR3 totals 16 residues. Trimming pared 0 bases from V and 2 bases from J, leaving 12 bases between. Per germline, CDR1 SGHDN and CDR2 FVKESK. Here the CDR3 DNA reads TGTGCCAGCAGCCAAGACCCAGGGGAGCTCACAGATACGCAGTATTTT. It codes for CASSQDPGELTDTQYF. The entire variable domain, with the rest obtained from reference TRBV14 and TRBJ2-3, is as follows: EAGVTQFPSHSVIEKGQTVTLRCDPISGHDNLYWYRRVMGKEIKFLLHFVKESKQDESGMPNNRFLAERTGGTYSTLKVQPAELEDSGVYFCASSQDPGELTDTQYFGPGTRLTVL.

The rearrangement uses TRBV29-1 and TRBJ1-5; unclear D gene. Trimming shortened V by 6 bases and J by 3 bases, and 12 bases separated the two germline ends. This CDR3 is built from 13 residues. Germline values: CDR1 SQVTM, CDR2 ANQGSEA. The DNA for the CDR3 is TGCAGCGTCCGAACAGATATCAATCAGCCCCAGCATTTT. It specifies CSVRTDINQPQHF.

The chain links TRBV2 to TRBJ1-3; D unclear. The CDR3 is 15 residues long. The V and J ends lost 8 bases and 2 bases respectively, with 16 bases between them. In germline, CDR1 is SNHLY, CDR2 FYNNEI. Here the CDR3 reads CASGTTGYTGNTIYF. The CDR3 region has the DNA TGTGCCAGCGGAACTACCGGGTATACTGGAAACACCATATATTTT.

This CDR3 reads CASSPRSGWVGGDEQFF. Written as DNA, the CDR3 is TGTGCCAGCTCACCACGTAGCGGATGGGTGGGAGGCGATGAGCAGTTCTTC. The chain uses TRBV18 and TRBJ2-1; the D gene is possibly TRBD2 (6 bases). This CDR3 is 17 amino acids long. V was cut by 1 base and J by 8 bases, with 21 bases left in between. In germline, CDR1 is KGHSH, CDR2 LQKENI.

This clone was seen a few times. CDR3 residues: CASSAGLVGYEQYF. The CDR3 DNA is TGCGCCAGCAGCGCGGGACTAGTCGGTTACGAGCAGTACTTC. This chain links TRBV5-1 with TRBJ2-7; TRBD2 matches at 8 bases. The CDR3 loop spans 14 amino acids. From germline, CDR1 is SGHRS and CDR2 YFSETQ. J gave up 4 bases and V 4 bases, and 7 bases lay outside the gene matches.

This clone showed up just a few times. This sequence joins TRBV19 and TRBJ2-3; 12 bases are shared with TRBD2. The trim removed 7 bases at V and 8 bases at J, leaving 10 bases unmatched. CDR1 and CDR2 (germline): LNHDA, SQIVND (reference sequence). The CDR3 is made up of 15 amino acids. This CDR3 is CASTWTSGVGGTQYF. The CDR3 DNA follows: TGTGCCAGTACCTGGACTAGCGGGGTCGGCGGTACGCAGTATTTT.

This clone was seen ten or more times. This chain links TRBV29-1 with TRBJ2-7; D is possibly TRBD2 (7 bases). The CDR3 length is 14 residues. V lost 1 base, J lost 5 bases, and 15 bases lay in between. The germline V gene encodes CDR1 SQVTM and CDR2 ANQGSEA. The CDR3 DNA reads TGCAGCGTTGAAGTACGGGGGGCTTTCAACGAGCAGTACTTC. It encodes CSVEVRGAFNEQYF.

This clone appeared a few times. The chain links TRBV7-8 to TRBJ1-5; no clear D. V lost 1 base, J lost 7 bases, and 8 bases lay in between. The CDR3 is 13 amino acids. Germline CDR1 SGHVS, CDR2 FQNEAQ. The CDR3 DNA reads as TGTGCCAGCAGCTTAGAGAGAGGGCAGCCCCAGCATTTT. This encodes CASSLERGQPQHF.

This clone showed up just a few times. DNA of the CDR3: TGTGCCAGCAGTTCCAGACTAGCGGGGCCCTACGAGCAGTACTTC. It codes for CASSSRLAGPYEQYF. The V and J genes are TRBV27 and TRBJ2-7; 11 positions match TRBD2. The CDR3 covers 15 residues. Losses at the gene ends were 4 bases for V and 2 bases for J; bases not matched to a gene: 4. Germline CDR1 MNHEY, CDR2 SMNVEV (reference sequence).

In its sample, this clone was seen many times. The chain links TRBV7-9 to TRBJ2-4; D perhaps matches TRBD2 (7 bases). V dropped 5 bases and J dropped 8 bases, with 16 bases sitting between them. The germline V gene has CDR1 SEHNR and CDR2 FQNEAQ (reference sequence). The length of the CDR3 is 14 residues. The CDR3 DNA sequence: TGTGCCAGCAGCCCCCGGGGGGCAGCAGACATTCAGTACTTC. Encoded protein: CASSPRGAADIQYF. Full variable domain (outside the CDR3, taken from reference TRBV7-9 and TRBJ2-4): DTGVSQNPRHKITKRGQNVTFRCDPISEHNRLYWYRQTLGQGPEFLTYFQNEAQLEKSRLLSDRFSAERPKGSFSTLEIQRTEQGDSAMYLCASSPRGAADIQYFGAGTRLSVL.

This clone came up many times. The J gene is TRBJ1-2, the V gene TRBV21-1. TRBV21-1 is noted as a pseudogene. The CDR3 runs 16 residues. The CDR3 DNA is TGTGCCAGCAGCGAGTTACGCTCGCGGGCGGTATATGGCTACACCTTC. This gives the protein CASSELRSRAVYGYTF.

This clone occurred a few times. This sequence joins TRBV9 and TRBJ2-1, with TRBD2 matching 14 bases. The CDR3 is 18 residues long. Germline values: CDR1 SGDLS, CDR2 YYNGEE. V lost 0 bases to trimming and J lost 7 bases; unmatched junction nucleotides: 9. CDR3 bases: TGTGCCAGCAGCGTAGTCGCCCCTGGACTAGCGGGGGGAAATGAGCAGTTCTTC. It translates to CASSVVAPGLAGGNEQFF.

This clone turned up a few times. The chain joins TRBV19 to TRBJ2-5, with D perhaps matching TRBD1 (7 bases). This CDR3 is built from 13 residues. Trimming pared 4 bases from V and 5 bases from J, leaving 11 bases between. CDR1 and CDR2 from the germline V gene are LNHDA and SQIVND (reference sequence). CDR3 DNA: TGTGCCAGTAGTAGGGCAGGGGGGGAGACCCAGTACTTC. Its translation is CASSRAGGETQYF.

This clone was seen a handful of times. The chain recombines TRBV19 with TRBJ1-1; D gene ambiguous. The CDR3 runs to 13 residues. Per the germline V gene, CDR1 is LNHDA and CDR2 is SQIVND (reference sequence). V shed 6 bases and J shed 4 bases, with 12 bases lying between them. CDR3 sequence (DNA): TGTGCCAGTAGCCGGGATGTGATCACTGAAGCTTTCTTT. This sequence encodes CASSRDVITEAFF.

The chain joins TRBV25-1 to TRBJ2-1, with 10 bases that match TRBD2. Germline V gene lookup returns CDR1 MGHDK and CDR2 SYGVNS. The CDR3 contains 16 residues. J gave up 1 base and V 4 bases, and 4 bases lay outside the gene matches. This chain's CDR3 is CASSGAGGLSYNEQFF. The CDR3, as DNA: TGTGCCAGCAGTGGAGCGGGGGGGCTATCCTACAATGAGCAGTTCTTC.

This clone was seen a few times. The gene calls are TRBV7-8 and TRBJ2-2, with D possibly being TRBD2 (7 bases). The CDR3 has 17 amino acids. Trimming removed 6 bases at V and 0 bases at J, with 17 bases between. The germline CDR1 and CDR2 sequences are SGHVS and FQNEAQ. This CDR3 reads CASSTGGGPANTGELFF. Here the CDR3 DNA reads TGTGCCAGCAGTACAGGCGGGGGCCCCGCGAACACCGGGGAGCTGTTTTTT.

This clone was counted at least ten times. The V and J genes are TRBV4-1 and TRBJ2-7; 7 bases are a match to TRBD1. After removal of 2 bases from V and 5 bases from J, the junction contained 6 bases not matched to a gene. This CDR3 has 14 residues. Germline V lookup: CDR1 MGHRA, CDR2 YSYEKL. The CDR3 protein is CASSQRQGVNEQYF. Written as DNA, the CDR3 is TGCGCCAGCAGCCAAAGACAGGGCGTCAACGAGCAGTACTTC.

This clone appeared a few times. J is TRBJ1-6 and V is TRBV7-9; D is undetermined. The CDR3 covers 16 residues. V gave up 3 bases and J gave up 0 bases, with 9 bases separating them. Germline V lookup: CDR1 SEHNR, CDR2 FQNEAQ (reference sequence). The CDR3 sequence is CASSFGRSSYNSPLHF. CDR3 sequence (DNA): TGTGCCAGCAGCTTTGGAAGGAGCTCCTATAATTCACCCCTCCACTTT.

The chain links TRBV21-1 to TRBJ2-1; TRBD2, as called in the table, went unchecked against the DNA. TRBV21-1 is listed as a pseudogene. The CDR3 length is 18 residues. The CDR3 sequence is CASSKTSEVEGNYNEQFF. The CDR3 DNA reads as TGTGCCAGCAGCAAAACGTCGGAGGTAGAGGGTAATTACAATGAGCAGTTCTTC.

The table lists this clone with a few counts. The chain combines TRBV11-2 with TRBJ2-5; 7 bases match TRBD1. V shed 5 bases and J 0 bases; nucleotides not matched to a gene: 9. CDR3 size: 16 residues. CDR1 and CDR2 (germline): SGHAT, FQNNGV. The DNA for the CDR3 is TGTGCCAGCAGCCCCAGAGGCAGGGGGTACCAAGAGACCCAGTACTTC. This translates into CASSPRGRGYQETQYF.

The V and J genes are TRBV5-1 and TRBJ2-3; the D is unclear. This CDR3 is built from 15 residues. V was shortened by 0 bases and J by 2 bases, with 10 bases between the two germline ends. Germline V gene sequence: CDR1 SGHRS, CDR2 YFSETQ. The CDR3 sequence is CASSLGTEITDTQYF. The CDR3 DNA sequence: TGCGCCAGCAGCTTGGGTACGGAGATCACAGATACGCAGTATTTT.

This clone was counted only a few times. The chain is built from TRBV7-2 and TRBJ2-3, with TRBD1 as a possible D gene (5 bases). The V gene's germline CDR1 is SGHTA and CDR2 FQGNSA. V was pared by 3 bases and J by 3 bases, with 7 bases between. The CDR3 runs 13 residues. The CDR3: CASSFRQTDTQYF. The DNA of the CDR3 is TGTGCCAGCAGCTTTAGACAGACAGATACGCAGTATTTT.